This TCR beta chain derives from a study of blood T cells in healthy people across ages. In its sample, this clonotype was seen a few times. A J-beta primer mix and a sample-barcoded 5' primer were used in a second PCR of roughly 6 to 12 cycles. All samples gave at least 2.5 million CDR3-containing paired-end reads. Via MiXCR, TCRdb re-called the 5' RACE reads, giving one row per CDR3 protein. This sample has about 1,600,000 distinct CDR3 sequences, with around 42% found just once. The germline V gene has CDR1 SNHLY and CDR2 FYNNEI. V shed 2 bases, J shed 9 bases, and the junction held 8 bases outside the gene matches. The CDR3 sequence is 15 residues long.

The clonotype comes from a woman between 18 and 29 years old in good health. The chain couples TRBV2 to TRBJ2-1, with 9 bases matching TRBD2. Sequencing was carried out using blood. CDR3 in amino acids: CASSETAGGRGEQFF. The DNA of the CDR3 is TGTGCCAGCAGTGAAACGGCGGGAGGGAGAGGTGAGCAGTTCTTC.